What follows describes a single T cell receptor beta chain. This record belongs to a study of T-cell reconstitution after alpha-beta-depleted transplantation in children. With V trimmed by 5 bases and J by 2 bases, 6 bases remained unmatched. CDR3 size: 15 residues. Construction of the TCRbeta library involved unique molecular identifiers. MiXCR was run by TCRdb on the PCR reads, yielding one entry per CDR3 protein. The sample comprises some 400,000 distinct CDR3 sequences, roughly 21% of which are singletons, and around 4% rests with the top ten. The receptor was derived from a human donor who donated a stem cell graft to a child with acute myeloid leukemia. The chain employs TRBV12-3 or TRBV12-4 and TRBJ1-1; 9 nucleotides line up with TRBD1. Sequences were derived from PBMCs from the stem cell graft donor, sampled from the stem cell graft. CDR3 residues: CASSTWTGVNTEAFF. The CDR3 DNA is TGTGCCAGCAGTACCTGGACAGGGGTAAACACTGAAGCTTTCTTT.